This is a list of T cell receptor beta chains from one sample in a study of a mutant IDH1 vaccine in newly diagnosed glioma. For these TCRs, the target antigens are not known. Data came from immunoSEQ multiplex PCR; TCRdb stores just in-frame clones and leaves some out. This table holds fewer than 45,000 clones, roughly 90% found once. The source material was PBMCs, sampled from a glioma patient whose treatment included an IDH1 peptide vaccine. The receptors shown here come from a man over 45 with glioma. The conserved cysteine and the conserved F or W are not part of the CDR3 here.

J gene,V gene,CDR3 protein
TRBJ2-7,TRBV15,ATSRELTSGPEEQY
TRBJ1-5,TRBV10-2,ASSESVLGGRYDQPQH
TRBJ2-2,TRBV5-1,ASSLRSSNTGELF
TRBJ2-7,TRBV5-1,ASSPAGTGAYEQY
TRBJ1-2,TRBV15,ATSRGGGYGYT
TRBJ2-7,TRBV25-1,ASSEGLALPYEQY
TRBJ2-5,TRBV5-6,ASSRDRGETQY
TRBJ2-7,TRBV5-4,ASSFDRGNEQY
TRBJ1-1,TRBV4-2,ASSQDGDPNTEAF
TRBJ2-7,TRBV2,ASSRRGDYEQY
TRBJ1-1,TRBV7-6,ASSFSSLSEAF
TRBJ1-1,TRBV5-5,ASSLYMNTEAF
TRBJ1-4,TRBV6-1,ATWGRTNEKLF
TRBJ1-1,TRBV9,ASTRGGNTEAF
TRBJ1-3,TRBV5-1,ASRSQGVGNTIY
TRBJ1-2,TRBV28,ASSLGDNGGYT
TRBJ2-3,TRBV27,ASGSGQGGEY
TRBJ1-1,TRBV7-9,ASSTPRAGMNTEAF
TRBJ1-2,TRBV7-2,ASSPSWGRGYT
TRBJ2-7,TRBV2,ASSQTRIEQY
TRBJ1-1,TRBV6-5,ASSYGASNTEAF
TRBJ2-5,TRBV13,ASSLEGAETQY
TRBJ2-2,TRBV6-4,ASSDSAGAVGELF
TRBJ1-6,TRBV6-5,ASSYGRENSPLH
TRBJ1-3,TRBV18,ASSPRGTGAGNTIY
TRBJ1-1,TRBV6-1,ASSVGDVYTEAF
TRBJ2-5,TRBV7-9,ASSHTARGLDLQETQY
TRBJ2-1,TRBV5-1,ASSWAISSGGYNEQF
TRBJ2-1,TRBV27,ASSLSITYAKMDNEQF
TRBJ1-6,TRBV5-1,ASSRDSNSPLH
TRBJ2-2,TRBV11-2,ASSPQGPNTGELF
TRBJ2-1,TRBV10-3,AIRTGTGAYNEQF
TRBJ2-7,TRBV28,ASRAGIGEQY
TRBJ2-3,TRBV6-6,ASSSTDRGGTDTQY
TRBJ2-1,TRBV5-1,ASSPRLDRVSYNEQF
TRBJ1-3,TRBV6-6,ASSQYNSGNTIY
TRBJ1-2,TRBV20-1,SARPRTGYT
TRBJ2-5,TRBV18,ASSPSSGESMETQY
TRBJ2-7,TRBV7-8,ASSLAGGPSYEQY
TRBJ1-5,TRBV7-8,ASSKTTGIAQPQH
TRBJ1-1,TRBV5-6,ASSPVGGKSEAF
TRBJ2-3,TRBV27,ASSEGQAGTQY
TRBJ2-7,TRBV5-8,ASSSGVRKYEQY
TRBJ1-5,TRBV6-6,EAVYVGNQPQH
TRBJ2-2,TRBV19,ASRKEVVGELF
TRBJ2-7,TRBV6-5,ASSYSETSGQY
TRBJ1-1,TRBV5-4,ASSPTGRVTEAF
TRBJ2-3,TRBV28,ASSFGGTGDTQY